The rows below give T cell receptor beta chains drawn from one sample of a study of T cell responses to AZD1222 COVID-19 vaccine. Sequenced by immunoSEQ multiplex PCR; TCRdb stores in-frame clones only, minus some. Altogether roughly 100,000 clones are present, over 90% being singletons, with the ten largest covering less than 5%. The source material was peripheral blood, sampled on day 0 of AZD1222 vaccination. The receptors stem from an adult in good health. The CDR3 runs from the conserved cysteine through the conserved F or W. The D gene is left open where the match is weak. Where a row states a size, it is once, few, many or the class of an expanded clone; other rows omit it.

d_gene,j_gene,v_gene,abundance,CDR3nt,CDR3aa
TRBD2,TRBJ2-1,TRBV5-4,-,TGTGCCAGCAGCTCCCGGACTAGCGGGAGGCTGAATGAGCAGTTCTTC,CASSSRTSGRLNEQFF
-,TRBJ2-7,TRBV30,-,TGTGCCTGGGCTGGAGGGATCACCTACGAGCAGTACTTC,CAWAGGITYEQYF
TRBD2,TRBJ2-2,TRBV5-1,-,TGCGCCAGCAGCACGGGACTAGCGGGCAACACCGGGGAGCTGTTTTTT,CASSTGLAGNTGELFF
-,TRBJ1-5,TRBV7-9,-,TGTGCCAGCAGCTTAGGGGAGGAGCCCCAGCATTTT,CASSLGEEPQHF
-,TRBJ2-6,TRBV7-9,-,TGTGCCAGCAGCGTATACTCTGGGGCCAACGTCCTGACTTTC,CASSVYSGANVLTF
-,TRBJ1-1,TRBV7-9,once,TGTGCCACCCTGGGGGGGACACCGAACACTGAAGCTTTCTTT,CATLGGTPNTEAFF
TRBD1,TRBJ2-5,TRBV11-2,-,TGTGCCAGCAGACCTGAGGGGGCGCGGGAGACCCAGTACTTC,CASRPEGARETQYF
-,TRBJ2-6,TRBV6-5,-,TGTGCCAGCAGTTACTCATCCGGGGCCAACGTCCTGACTTTC,CASSYSSGANVLTF
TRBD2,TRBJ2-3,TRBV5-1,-,TGCGCCAGCAGCCCGCGGGCGGGAGAGGATACGCAGTATTTT,CASSPRAGEDTQYF
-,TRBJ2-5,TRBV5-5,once,TGTGCCAGCAGTTTACAGCACGGACACCAAGAGACCCAGTACTTC,CASSLQHGHQETQYF
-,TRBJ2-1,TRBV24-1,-,TGTGCCACCAGTCGAGGCGGGATAAATGATGAGCAGTTCTTC,CATSRGGINDEQFF